This T cell receptor (beta chain) was sequenced during a study of glioma-infiltrating T cells after dendritic cell vaccination. Study-wide context: Patients received three intradermal dendritic cell vaccine injections at biweekly intervals. Whole-study findings and limits: Survival was not directly related to TCR clonality in these patients.

Turning to this clone: Its target is not known.

Sample time point: after dendritic cell vaccination, including at tumor progression/relapse. The CDR3 has 14 amino acids. V was clipped by 0 bases and J by 3 bases; unmatched bases: 4. CDR1 and CDR2 (germline): SQVTM, ANQGSEA. Primers: 60 V beta forward and 13 J beta reverse. The method was immunoSEQ multiplex PCR; TCRdb's version includes in-frame clones alone and lacks a portion of them. Among under 130,000 clones, nearly 90% were seen once, and the ten largest hold 2.5% to 3.5%. This TCR derives from a human donor with glioblastoma. This material consisted of blood, taken after dendritic cell vaccination. This chain uses TRBV29-1 with TRBJ1-2; 7 positions agree with TRBD1. As DNA, the CDR3 is TGCAGCGTTGAAGATCGGGACAGTTACTATGGCTACACCTTC. As protein: CSVEDRDSYYGYTF.